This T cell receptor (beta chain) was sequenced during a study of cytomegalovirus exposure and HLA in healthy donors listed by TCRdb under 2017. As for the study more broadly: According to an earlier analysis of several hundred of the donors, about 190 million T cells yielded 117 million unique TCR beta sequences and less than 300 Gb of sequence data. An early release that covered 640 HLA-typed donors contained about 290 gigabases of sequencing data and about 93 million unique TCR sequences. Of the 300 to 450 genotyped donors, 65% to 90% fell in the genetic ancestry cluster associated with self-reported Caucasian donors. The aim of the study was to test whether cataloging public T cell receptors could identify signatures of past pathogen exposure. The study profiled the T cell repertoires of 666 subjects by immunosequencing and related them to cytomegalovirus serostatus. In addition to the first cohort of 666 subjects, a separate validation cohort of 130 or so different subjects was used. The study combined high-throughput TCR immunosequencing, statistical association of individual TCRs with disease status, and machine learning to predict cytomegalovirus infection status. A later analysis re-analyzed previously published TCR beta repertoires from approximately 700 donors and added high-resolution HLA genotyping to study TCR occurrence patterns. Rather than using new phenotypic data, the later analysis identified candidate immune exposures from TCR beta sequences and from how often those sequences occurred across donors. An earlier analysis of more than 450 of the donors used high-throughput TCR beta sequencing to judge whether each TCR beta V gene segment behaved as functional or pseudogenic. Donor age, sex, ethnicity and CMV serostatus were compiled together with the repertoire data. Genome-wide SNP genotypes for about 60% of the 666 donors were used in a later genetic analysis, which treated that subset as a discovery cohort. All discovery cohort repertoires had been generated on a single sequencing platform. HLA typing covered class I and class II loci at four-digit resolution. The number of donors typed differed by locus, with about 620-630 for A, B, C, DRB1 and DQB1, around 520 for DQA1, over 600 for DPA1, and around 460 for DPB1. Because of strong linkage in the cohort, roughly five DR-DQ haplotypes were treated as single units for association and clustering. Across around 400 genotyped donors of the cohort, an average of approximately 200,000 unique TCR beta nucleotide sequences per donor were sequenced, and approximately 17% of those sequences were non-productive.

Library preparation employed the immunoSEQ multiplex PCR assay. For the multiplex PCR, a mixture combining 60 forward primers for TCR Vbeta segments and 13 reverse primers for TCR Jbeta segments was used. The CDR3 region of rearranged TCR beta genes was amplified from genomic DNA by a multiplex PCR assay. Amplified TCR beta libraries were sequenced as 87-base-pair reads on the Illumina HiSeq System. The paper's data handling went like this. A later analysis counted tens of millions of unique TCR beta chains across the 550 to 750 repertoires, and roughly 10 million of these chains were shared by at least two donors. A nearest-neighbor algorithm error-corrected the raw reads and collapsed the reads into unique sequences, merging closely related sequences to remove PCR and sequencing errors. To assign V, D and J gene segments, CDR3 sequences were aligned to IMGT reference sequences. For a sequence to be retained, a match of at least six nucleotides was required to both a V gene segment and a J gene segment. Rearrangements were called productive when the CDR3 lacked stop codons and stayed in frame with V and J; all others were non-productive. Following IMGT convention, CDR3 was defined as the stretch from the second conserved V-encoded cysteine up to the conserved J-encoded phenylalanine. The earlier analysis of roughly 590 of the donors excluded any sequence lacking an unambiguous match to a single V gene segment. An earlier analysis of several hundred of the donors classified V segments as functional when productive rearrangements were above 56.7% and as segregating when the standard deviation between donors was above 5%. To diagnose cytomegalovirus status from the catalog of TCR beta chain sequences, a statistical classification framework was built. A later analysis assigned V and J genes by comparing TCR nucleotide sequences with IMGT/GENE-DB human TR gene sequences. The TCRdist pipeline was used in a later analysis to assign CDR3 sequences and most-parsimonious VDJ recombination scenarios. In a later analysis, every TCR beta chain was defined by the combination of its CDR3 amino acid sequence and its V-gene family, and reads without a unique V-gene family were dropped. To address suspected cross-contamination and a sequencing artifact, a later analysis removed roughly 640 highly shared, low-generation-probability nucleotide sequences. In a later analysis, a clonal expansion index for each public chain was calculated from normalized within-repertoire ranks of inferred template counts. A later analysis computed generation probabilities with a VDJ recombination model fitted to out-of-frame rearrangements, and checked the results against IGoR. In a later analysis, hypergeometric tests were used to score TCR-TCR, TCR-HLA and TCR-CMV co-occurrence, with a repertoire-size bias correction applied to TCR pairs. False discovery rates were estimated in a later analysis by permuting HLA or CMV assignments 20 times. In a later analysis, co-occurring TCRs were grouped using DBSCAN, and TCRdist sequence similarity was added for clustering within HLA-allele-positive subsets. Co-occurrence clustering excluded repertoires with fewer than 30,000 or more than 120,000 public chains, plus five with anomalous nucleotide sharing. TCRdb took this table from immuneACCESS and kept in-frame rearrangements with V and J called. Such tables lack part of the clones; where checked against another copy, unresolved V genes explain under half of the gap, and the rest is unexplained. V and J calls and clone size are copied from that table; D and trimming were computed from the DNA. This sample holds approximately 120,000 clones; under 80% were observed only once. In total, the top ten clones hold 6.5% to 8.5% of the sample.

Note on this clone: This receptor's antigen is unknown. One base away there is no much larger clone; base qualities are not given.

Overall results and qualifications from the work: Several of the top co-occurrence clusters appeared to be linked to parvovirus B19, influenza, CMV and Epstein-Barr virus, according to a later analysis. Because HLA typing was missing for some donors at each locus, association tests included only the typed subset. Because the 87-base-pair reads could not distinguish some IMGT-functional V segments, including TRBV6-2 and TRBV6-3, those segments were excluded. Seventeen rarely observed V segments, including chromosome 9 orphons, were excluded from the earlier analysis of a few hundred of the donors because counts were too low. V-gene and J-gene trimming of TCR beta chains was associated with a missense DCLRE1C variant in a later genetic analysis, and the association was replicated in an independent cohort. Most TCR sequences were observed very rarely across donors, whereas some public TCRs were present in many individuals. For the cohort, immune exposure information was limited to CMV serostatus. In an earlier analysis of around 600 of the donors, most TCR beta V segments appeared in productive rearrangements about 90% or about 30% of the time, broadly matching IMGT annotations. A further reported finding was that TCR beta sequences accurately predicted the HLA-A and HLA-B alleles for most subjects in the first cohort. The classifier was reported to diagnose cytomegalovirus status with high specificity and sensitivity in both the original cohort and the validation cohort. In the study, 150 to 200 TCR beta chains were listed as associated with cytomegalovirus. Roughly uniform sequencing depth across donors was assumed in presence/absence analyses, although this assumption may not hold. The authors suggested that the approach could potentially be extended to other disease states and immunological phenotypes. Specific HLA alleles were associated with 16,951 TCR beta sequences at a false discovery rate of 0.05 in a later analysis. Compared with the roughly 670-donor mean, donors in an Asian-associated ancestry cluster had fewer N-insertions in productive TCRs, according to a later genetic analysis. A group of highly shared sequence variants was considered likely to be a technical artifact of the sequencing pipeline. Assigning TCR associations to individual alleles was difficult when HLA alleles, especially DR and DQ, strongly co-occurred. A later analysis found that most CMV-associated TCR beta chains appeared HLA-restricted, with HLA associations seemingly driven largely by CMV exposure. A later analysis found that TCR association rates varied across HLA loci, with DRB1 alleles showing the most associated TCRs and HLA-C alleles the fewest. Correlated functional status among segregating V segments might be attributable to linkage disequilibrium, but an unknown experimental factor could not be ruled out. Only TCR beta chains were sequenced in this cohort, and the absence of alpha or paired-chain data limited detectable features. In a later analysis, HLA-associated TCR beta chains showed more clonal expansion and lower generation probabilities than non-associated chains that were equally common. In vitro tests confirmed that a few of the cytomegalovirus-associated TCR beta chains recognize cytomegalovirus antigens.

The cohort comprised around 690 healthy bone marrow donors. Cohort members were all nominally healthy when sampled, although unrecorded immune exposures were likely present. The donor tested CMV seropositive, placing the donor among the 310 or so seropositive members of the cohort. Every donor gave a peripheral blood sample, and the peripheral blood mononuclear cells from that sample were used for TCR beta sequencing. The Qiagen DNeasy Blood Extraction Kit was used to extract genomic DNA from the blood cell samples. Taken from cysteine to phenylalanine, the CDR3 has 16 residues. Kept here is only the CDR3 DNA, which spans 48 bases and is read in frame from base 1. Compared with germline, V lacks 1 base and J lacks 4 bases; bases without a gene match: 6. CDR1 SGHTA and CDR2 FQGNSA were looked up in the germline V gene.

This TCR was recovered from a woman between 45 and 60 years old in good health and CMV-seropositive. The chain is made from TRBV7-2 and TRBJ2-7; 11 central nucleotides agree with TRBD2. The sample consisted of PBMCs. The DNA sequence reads TGTGCCAGCAGCTTAGGGGCTAGCGGGGGGTTTTACGAGCAGTACTTC. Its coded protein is CASSLGASGGFYEQYF.